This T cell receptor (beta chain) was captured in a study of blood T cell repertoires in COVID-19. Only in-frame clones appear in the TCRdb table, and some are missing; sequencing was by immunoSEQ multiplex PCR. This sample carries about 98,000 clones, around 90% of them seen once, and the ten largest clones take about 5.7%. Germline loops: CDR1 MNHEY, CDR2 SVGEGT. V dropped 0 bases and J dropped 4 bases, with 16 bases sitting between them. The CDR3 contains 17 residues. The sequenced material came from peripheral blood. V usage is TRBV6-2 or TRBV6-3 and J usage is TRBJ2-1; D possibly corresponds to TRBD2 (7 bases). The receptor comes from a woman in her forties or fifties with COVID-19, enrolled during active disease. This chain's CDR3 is CASSYSPVGGLYNEQFF. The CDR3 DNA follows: TGTGCCAGCAGTTACTCGCCGGTGGGGGGGCTTTACAATGAGCAGTTCTTC.